This TCR beta chain was observed in a study of PD-1 blockade in classical Hodgkin lymphoma. Whole-study findings and limits: As was reported, newly diagnosed patients showed lower baseline TCR diversity than healthy donors did. Still unresolved is the cause of the repertoire differences, which may be disease activity or prior therapy.

TCRdb keeps only in-frame clones here, not all; method: immunoSEQ multiplex PCR. The sample has more than 15,000 clones, around four fifths seen once. As regards this clone: The antigen remains unidentified.

Time point reported: newly diagnosed, previously untreated cHL patient sample. Magnetic negative selection of thawed PBMCs was the method by which CD4+ T cells were purified. Researchers used newly diagnosed, untreated classical Hodgkin lymphoma PBMCs for comparison. The material sequenced was CD4+ T cells from blood. The origin of this receptor is a human donor with classical Hodgkin lymphoma.

CDR3 region: CASSQGTGGRETQYF. The CDR3 DNA reads TGCGCCAGCAGCCAGGGGACAGGGGGACGGGAGACCCAGTACTTC. The chain couples TRBV4-1 to TRBJ2-5; 11 positions match TRBD1. This CDR3 region has 15 residues. CDR1 is MGHRA, CDR2 YSYEKL, per germline. The trim removed 3 bases at V and 5 bases at J, leaving 5 bases unmatched.